This T cell receptor (beta chain) was retrieved from a study of T cells in Graves' hyperthyroidism and ophthalmopathy. Researchers amplified the TCR beta CDR3 regions from RNA transcripts. The HTBI set primed first-round TCR CDR3 RT-PCR. Using its own MiXCR run on the multiplex PCR reads, TCRdb lists one record per CDR3 protein. The sample holds 540,000 or so distinct CDR3 sequences, 15% to 19% seen once. Looked up from germline, CDR1 is SGHAT and CDR2 is FQNNGV. The CDR3 is made up of 12 amino acids. Trimming stripped 1 base from V and 12 bases from J, with 12 bases between. Input material: blood. The chain links TRBV11-2 to TRBJ2-5; possibly TRBD2 for D (6 bases). The receptor's source is a woman in her twenties or thirties with Graves' hyperthyroidism. The CDR3 loop is CASSLAGGPEYF. In DNA, the CDR3 is TGTGCCAGCAGCTTAGCCGGGGGACCGGAGTACTTC. Full variable domain (rest looked up from reference TRBV11-2 and TRBJ2-5): EAGVAQSPRYKIIEKRQSVAFWCNPISGHATLYWYQQILGQGPKLLIQFQNNGVVDDSQLPKDRFSAERLKGVDSTLKIQPAKLEDSAVYLCASSLAGGPEYFGPGTRLLVL.